This T cell receptor (beta chain) was sequenced for a study of human CD8 memory T cell subsets. Regarding the study as a whole: Chao1 estimates suggested stem-like memory T cells were more diverse than precursor exhausted T cells. The authors found that stem-like memory and precursor exhausted T cell repertoires overlapped minimally. The study found similarly high diversity in stem-like memory and precursor exhausted T cells, unlike effector memory cells.

UMI-labeled 5' RACE was the method by which TCR beta libraries were made. TCRdb reprocessed the 5' RACE reads and keeps a single row for each CDR3 protein, giving no DNA. Recorded for this sample: 4,500 to 5,500 distinct CDR3 sequences. CDR1 and CDR2 (germline): DFQATT, SNEGSKA (reference sequence). This CDR3 has 12 amino acids. Buffy coats donated by healthy individuals were the origin of the PBMC. Regarding this clonotype: Its target is unknown.

The receptor's source is a human donor in good health. Sequenced: CD8+ T cells from PBMCs. V and J are TRBV20-1 and TRBJ2-7; no DNA is available, so the TRBD1 call from TCRdb remains unchecked. This CDR3 is CSGGHFSYEQYF.